The clone carrying this T cell receptor beta chain showed up just a few times. The junction had 5 bases not matched to a gene; V was cut back by 0 bases and J by 3 bases. The CDR3 is 16 residues long. Germline V lookup: CDR1 MNHEY, CDR2 SVGAGI. The sample is drawn from a study of CD8 T cells in Susac syndrome. RNA was extracted with the RNeasy kit, and a quantity of roughly 0.5 to 1 ug was reverse transcribed using random hexamers. TCRdb processed the immunoSEQ multiplex PCR reads anew with MiXCR; each CDR3 protein has one entry. The sample yields 150,000 to 200,000 distinct CDR3 sequences, 93% seen once.

The V and J genes are TRBV6-5 and TRBJ2-3, with 8 bases matching TRBD2. The sequence derives from a human donor with multiple sclerosis. The sample taken for sequencing was CD4+ T cells from PBMCs. The CDR3 sequence: CASSYSSGSLTDTQYF. Here the CDR3 DNA reads TGTGCCAGCAGTTACTCAAGCGGGAGCCTAACAGATACGCAGTATTTT.